These 3 T cell receptor beta chains were all obtained from the same sample, sequenced in a study of blood T cell repertoires in COVID-19. Clones were sequenced by immunoSEQ multiplex PCR, and TCRdb holds only the in-frame ones, with some missing. This sample has approximately 350,000 clones; around 82% occur once, and the top ten carry almost 3%. The sequenced material came from peripheral blood. Source of these receptors: a man between 25 and 39 years old with active or convalescent COVID-19.

This clone was picked up one time. This rearrangement joins TRBV5-1 to TRBJ1-4; the D gene is possibly TRBD1 (6 bases). Germline loops: CDR1 SGHRS, CDR2 YFSETQ. This CDR3 contains 16 residues. The V end lost 0 bases, the J end lost 3 bases, and 12 bases lay between the germline ends. The CDR3 loop is CASSLGLQGSNEKLFF. The CDR3 DNA reads TGCGCCAGCAGCTTGGGCCTACAGGGATCTAATGAAAAACTGTTTTTT.

The rearrangement joins TRBV5-6 to TRBJ1-2; tentatively, D is TRBD1 (5 bases). CDR1 and CDR2 from the germline V gene are SGHDT and YYEEEE. CDR3 length: 15 residues. V was cut by 4 bases and J by 8 bases, with 21 bases left in between. The CDR3 reads CASSPPLLGVGGYTF. The CDR3 region has the DNA TGTGCCAGCAGCCCCCCATTGTTAGGGGTTGGGGGCTACACCTTC.

V is TRBV7-3 and J is TRBJ1-1; no clear D. The germline gives CDR1 SGHTA, CDR2 FQGTGA. Trimming took 8 bases from V and 1 from J, leaving 11 bases between them. The CDR3 has 13 amino acids. The CDR3 DNA follows: TGTGCCAGCGGAGAAGCAAAGAACACTGAAGCTTTCTTT. Protein sequence: CASGEAKNTEAFF. Drawing the rest from reference TRBV7-3 and TRBJ1-1, the complete variable domain is GAGVSQTPSNKVTEKGKYVELRCDPISGHTALYWYRQSLGQGPEFLIYFQGTGAADDSGLPNDRFFAVRPEGSVSTLKIQRTERGDSAVYLCASGEAKNTEAFFGQGTRLTVV.